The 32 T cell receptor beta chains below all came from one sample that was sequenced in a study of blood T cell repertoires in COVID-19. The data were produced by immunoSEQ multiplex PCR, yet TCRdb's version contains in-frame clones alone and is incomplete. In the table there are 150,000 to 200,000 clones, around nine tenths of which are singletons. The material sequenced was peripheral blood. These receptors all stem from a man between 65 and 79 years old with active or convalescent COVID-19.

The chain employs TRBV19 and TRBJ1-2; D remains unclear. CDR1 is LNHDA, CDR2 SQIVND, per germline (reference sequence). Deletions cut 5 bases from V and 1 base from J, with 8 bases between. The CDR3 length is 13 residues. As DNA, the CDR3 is TGTGCCAGTAGTGCGGAGTTTAACTATGGCTACACCTTC. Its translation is CASSAEFNYGYTF.

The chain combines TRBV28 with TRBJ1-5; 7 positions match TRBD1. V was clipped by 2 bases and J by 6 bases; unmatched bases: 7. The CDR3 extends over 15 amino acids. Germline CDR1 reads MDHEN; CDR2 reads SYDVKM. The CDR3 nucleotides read TGTGCCAGCAGTTTACCCGACAGGGTTTTTCAGCCCCAGCATTTT. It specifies CASSLPDRVFQPQHF.

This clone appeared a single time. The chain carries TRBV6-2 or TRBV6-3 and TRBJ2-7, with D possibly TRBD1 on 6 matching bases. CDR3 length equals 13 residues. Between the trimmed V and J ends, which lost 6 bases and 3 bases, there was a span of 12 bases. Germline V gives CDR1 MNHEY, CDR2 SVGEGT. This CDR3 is CASSQGKVYEQYF. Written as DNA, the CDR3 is TGTGCCAGCAGCCAGGGGAAGGTCTACGAGCAGTACTTC.

CDR3 sequence: CASSEQVISGNTIYF. As DNA, the CDR3 is TGTGCCAGCAGTGAACAGGTGATCTCTGGAAACACCATATATTTT. The V gene is TRBV6-1, the J gene TRBJ1-3; no firm D call. CDR3 length: 15 amino acids. With 2 bases removed from V and 0 bases from J, the gap between germline ends came to 8 bases. The germline V gene has CDR1 MNHNS and CDR2 SASEGT.

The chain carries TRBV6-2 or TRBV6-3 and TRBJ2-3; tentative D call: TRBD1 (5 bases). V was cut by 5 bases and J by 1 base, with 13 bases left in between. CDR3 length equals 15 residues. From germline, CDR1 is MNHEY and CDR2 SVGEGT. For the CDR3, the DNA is TGTGCCAGCAGTAGTTCAGGGCCGGGCACAGATACGCAGTATTTT. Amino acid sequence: CASSSSGPGTDTQYF.

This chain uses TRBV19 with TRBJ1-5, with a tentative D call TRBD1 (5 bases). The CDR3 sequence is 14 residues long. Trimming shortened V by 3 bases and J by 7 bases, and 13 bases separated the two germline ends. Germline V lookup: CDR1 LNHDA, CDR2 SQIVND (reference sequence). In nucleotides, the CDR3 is TGTGCCAGTAGTATCAAGGGGCTCCTCCAGCCCCAGCATTTT. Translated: CASSIKGLLQPQHF.

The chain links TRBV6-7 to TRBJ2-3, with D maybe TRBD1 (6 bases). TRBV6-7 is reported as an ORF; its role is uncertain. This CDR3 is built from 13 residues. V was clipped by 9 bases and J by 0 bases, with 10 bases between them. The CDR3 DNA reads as TGTGCCAGGGGGGCGACTAGCACAGATACGCAGTATTTT. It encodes CARGATSTDTQYF.

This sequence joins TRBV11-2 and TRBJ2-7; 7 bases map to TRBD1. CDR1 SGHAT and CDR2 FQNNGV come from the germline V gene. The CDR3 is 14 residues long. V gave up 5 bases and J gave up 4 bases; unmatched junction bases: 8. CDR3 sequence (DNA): TGTGCCAGCAGCGGCCACAGGGGACGTTACGAGCAGTACTTC. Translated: CASSGHRGRYEQYF. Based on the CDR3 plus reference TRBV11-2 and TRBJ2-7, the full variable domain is EAGVAQSPRYKIIEKRQSVAFWCNPISGHATLYWYQQILGQGPKLLIQFQNNGVVDDSQLPKDRFSAERLKGVDSTLKIQPAKLEDSAVYLCASSGHRGRYEQYFGPGTRLTVT.

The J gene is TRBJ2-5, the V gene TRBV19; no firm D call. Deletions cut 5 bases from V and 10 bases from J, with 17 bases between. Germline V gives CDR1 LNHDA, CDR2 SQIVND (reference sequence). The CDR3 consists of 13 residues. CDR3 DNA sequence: TGTGCCAGTAGTCCCTCGCCCCCCCAGATCCAGTACTTC. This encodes CASSPSPPQIQYF.

The chain's CDR3 is CASSYSGTGMTGELFF. The CDR3 region has the DNA TGTGCCAGCAGTTACTCCGGGACAGGGATGACCGGGGAGCTGTTTTTT. The rearrangement joins TRBV6-5 to TRBJ2-2; 9 bases match TRBD1. The CDR3 is 16 residues long. Germline V gene data show CDR1 as MNHEY and CDR2 as SVGAGI. V shed 0 bases and J 5 bases; nucleotides not matched to a gene: 4.

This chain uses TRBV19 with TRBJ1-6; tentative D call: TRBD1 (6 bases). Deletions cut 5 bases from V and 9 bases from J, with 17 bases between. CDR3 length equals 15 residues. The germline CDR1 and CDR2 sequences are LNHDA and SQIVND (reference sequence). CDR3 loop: CASSAKQGSGSPLHF. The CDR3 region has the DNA TGTGCCAGTAGTGCCAAACAGGGTTCGGGTTCACCCCTCCACTTT.

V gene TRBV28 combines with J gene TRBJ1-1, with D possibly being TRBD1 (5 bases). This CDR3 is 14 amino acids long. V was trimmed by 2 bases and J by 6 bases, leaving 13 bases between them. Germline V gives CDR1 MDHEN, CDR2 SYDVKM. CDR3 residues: CASSLIFRVAEAFF. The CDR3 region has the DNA TGTGCCAGCAGTTTAATTTTCAGGGTTGCTGAAGCTTTCTTT.

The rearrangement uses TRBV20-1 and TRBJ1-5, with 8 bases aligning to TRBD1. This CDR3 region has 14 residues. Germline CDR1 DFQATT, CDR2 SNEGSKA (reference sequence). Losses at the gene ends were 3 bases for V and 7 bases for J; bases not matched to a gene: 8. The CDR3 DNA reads TGCAGTGCTAGTGAAGGACAGGGTCGACAGCCCCAGCATTTT. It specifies CSASEGQGRQPQHF.

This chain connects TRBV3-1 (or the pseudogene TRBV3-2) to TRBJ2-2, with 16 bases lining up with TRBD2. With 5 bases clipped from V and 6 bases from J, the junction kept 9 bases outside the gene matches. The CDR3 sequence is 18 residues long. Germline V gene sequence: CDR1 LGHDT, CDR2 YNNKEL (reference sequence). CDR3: CASSATGLAGGPPGELFF. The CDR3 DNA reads TGTGCCAGCAGCGCAACGGGACTAGCGGGGGGGCCTCCCGGGGAGCTGTTTTTT.

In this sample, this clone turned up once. The CDR3 sequence: CASSLRDFEAFF. The CDR3 nucleotides are TGTGCCAGCAGCTTGCGGGATTTTGAAGCTTTCTTT. The rearrangement links TRBV5-6 to TRBJ1-1; D not resolved. The CDR3 runs 12 residues. Germline V gene sequence: CDR1 SGHDT, CDR2 YYEEEE. The V gene lost 1 base and the J gene lost 7 bases, with 8 bases spanning the gap.

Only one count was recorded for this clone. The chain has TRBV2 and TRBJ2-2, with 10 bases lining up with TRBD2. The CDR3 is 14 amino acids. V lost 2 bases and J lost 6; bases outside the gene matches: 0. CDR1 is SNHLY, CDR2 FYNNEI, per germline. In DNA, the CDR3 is TGTGCCAGCAGTGAACTAGCGGGAGCCGGGGAGCTGTTTTTT. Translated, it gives CASSELAGAGELFF.

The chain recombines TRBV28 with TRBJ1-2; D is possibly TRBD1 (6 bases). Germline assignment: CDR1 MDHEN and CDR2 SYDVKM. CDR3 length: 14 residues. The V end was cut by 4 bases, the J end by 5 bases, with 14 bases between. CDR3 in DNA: TGTGCCAGCAGTTCCGGACAGCTAAAATATGGCTACACCTTC. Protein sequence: CASSSGQLKYGYTF.

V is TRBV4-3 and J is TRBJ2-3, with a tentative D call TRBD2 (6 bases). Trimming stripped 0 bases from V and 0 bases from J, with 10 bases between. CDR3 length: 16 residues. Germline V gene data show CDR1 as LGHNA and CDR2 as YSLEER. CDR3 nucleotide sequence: TGCGCCAGCAGCCAAGATTATAGCGGTAGCACAGATACGCAGTATTTT. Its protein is CASSQDYSGSTDTQYF.

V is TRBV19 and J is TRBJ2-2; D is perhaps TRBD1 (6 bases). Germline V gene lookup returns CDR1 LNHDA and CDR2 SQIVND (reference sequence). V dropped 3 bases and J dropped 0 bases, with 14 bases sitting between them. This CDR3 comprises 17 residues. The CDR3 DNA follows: TGTGCCAGTAGTATGGATTCGAGGGGGTCGAACACCGGGGAGCTGTTTTTT. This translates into CASSMDSRGSNTGELFF.

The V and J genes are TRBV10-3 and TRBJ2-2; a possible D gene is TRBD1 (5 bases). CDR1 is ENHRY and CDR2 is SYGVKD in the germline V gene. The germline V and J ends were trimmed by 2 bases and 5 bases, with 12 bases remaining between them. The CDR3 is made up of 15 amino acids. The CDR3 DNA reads TGTGCCATCAGTGAGCAATTCGACAGTACCGGGGAGCTGTTTTTT. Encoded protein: CAISEQFDSTGELFF.

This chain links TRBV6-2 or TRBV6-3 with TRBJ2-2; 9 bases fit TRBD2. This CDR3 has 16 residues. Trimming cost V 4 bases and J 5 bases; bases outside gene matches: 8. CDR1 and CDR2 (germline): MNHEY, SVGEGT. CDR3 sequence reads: CASSFSGTSITGELFF. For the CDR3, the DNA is TGTGCCAGCAGTTTTTCCGGGACTAGCATAACCGGGGAGCTGTTTTTT.

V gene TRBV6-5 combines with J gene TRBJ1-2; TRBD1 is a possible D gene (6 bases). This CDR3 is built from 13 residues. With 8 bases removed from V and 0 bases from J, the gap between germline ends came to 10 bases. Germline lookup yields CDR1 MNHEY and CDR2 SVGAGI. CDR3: CASHGTPNYGYTF. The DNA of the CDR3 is TGTGCCAGCCACGGGACACCTAACTATGGCTACACCTTC.

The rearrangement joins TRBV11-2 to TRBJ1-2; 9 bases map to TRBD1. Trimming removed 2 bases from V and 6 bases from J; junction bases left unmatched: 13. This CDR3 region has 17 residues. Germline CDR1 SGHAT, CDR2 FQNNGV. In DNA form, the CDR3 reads TGTGCCAGCAGCTTAACGACAGGGGGACGGAGCTTGGATGGCTACACCTTC. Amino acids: CASSLTTGGRSLDGYTF. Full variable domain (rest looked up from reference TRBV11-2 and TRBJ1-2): EAGVAQSPRYKIIEKRQSVAFWCNPISGHATLYWYQQILGQGPKLLIQFQNNGVVDDSQLPKDRFSAERLKGVDSTLKIQPAKLEDSAVYLCASSLTTGGRSLDGYTFGSGTRLTVV.

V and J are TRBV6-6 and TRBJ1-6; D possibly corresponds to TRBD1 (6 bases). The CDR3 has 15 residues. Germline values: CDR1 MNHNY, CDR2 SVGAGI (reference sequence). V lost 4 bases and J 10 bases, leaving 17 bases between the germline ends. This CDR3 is CASSLQGRGRSPLHF. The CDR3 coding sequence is TGTGCCAGCAGTTTACAGGGCCGGGGTAGGTCACCCCTCCACTTT.

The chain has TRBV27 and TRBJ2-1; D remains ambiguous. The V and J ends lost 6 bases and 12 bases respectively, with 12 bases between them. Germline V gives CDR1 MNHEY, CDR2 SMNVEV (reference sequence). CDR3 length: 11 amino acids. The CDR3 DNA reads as TGTGCCAGCAGCCACCGGAGTTCGCAGTTCTTC. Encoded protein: CASSHRSSQFF.

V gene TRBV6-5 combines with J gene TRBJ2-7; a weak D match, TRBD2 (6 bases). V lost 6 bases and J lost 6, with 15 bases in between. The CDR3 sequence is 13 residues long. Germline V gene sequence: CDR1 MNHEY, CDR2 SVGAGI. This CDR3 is CASRGSQGGEQYF. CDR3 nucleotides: TGTGCCAGCAGGGGGTCCCAGGGAGGCGAGCAGTACTTC.

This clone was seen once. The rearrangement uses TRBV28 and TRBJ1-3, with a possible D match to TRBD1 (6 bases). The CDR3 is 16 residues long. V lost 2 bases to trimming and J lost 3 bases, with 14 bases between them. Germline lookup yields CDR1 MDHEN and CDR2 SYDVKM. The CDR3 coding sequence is TGTGCCAGCAGTTTACCGGGGGGGGCAGGTGGAAACACCATATATTTT. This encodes CASSLPGGAGGNTIYF.

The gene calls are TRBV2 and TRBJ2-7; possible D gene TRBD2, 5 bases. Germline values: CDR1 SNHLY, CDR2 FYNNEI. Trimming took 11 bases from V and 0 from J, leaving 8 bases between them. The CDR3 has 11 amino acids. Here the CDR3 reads CALGDSYEQYF. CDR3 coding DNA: TGTGCCCTCGGGGACTCCTACGAGCAGTACTTC. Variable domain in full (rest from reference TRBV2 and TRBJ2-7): EPEVTQTPSHQVTQMGQEVILRCVPISNHLYFYWYRQILGQKVEFLVSFYNNEISEKSEIFDDQFSVERPDGSNFTLKIRSTKLEDSAMYFCALGDSYEQYFGPGTRLTVT.

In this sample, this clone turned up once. CDR3 DNA: TGTGCCAGCACCTACGATAGAGCGGCAGATACGCAGTATTTT. Its protein is CASTYDRAADTQYF. The chain combines TRBV7-2 with TRBJ2-3; possible D gene TRBD2, 5 bases. Germline-derived CDR1 and CDR2 are SGHTA and FQGNSA. V gave up 7 bases and J gave up 4 bases, with 15 bases separating them. The CDR3 is 14 amino acids.

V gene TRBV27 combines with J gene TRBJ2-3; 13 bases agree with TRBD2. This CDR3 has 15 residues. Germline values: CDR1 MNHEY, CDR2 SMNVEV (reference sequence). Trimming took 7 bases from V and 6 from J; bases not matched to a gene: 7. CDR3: CASTLLAGGEDTQYF. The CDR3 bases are TGTGCCAGCACCTTACTAGCGGGGGGGGAGGATACGCAGTATTTT.

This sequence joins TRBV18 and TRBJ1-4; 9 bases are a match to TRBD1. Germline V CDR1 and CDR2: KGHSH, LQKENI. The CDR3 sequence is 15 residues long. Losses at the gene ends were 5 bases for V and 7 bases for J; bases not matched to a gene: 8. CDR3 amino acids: CASSSTGTGLEKLFF. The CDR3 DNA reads TGTGCCAGCTCATCGACCGGGACAGGGCTTGAAAAACTGTTTTTT.

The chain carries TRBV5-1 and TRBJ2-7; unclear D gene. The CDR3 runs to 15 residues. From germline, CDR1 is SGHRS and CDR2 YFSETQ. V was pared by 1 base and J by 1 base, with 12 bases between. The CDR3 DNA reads TGCGCCAGCAGCTTGTTTCTTGACACTTCCTACGAGCAGTACTTC. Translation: CASSLFLDTSYEQYF.